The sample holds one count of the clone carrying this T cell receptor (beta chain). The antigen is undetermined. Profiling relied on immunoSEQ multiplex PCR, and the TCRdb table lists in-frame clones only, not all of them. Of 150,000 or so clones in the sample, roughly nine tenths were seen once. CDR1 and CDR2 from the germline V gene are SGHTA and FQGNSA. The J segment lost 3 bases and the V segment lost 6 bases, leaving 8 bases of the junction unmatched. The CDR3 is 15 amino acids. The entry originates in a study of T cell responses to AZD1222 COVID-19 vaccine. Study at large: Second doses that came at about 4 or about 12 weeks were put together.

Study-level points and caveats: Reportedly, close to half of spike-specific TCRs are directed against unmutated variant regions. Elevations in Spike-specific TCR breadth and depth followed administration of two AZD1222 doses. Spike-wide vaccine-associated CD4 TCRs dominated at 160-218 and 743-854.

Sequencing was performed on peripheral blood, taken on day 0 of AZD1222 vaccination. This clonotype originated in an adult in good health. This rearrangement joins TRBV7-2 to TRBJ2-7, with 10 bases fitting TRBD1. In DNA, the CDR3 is TGTGCCAGCAGGTCCGGGACAGGGGCCCACTACGAGCAGTACTTC. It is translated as CASRSGTGAHYEQYF.